The 10 T cell receptor beta chains reported below all come from one sample, sequenced in a study of CD8 T cells in Susac syndrome. Random hexamers were used to reverse transcribe the RNA input (roughly 0.5 to 1 ug). MiXCR, applied by TCRdb to the immunoSEQ multiplex PCR reads, yields one record per CDR3 protein. Here the sample spans 150,000 to 200,000 distinct CDR3 sequences, approximately 94% being singletons. Sequencing input: CD4+ T cells from PBMCs. These receptors all stem from a human donor with multiple sclerosis.

This clonotype was seen only once. The rearrangement links TRBV9 to TRBJ2-2, with 8 bases lining up with TRBD2. Germline V gene lookup returns CDR1 SGDLS and CDR2 YYNGEE. The CDR3 spans 17 residues. V was clipped by 0 bases and J by 5 bases; unmatched bases: 9. The CDR3 reads CASSVAASGSGTGELFF. The CDR3, as DNA: TGTGCCAGCAGCGTAGCCGCCAGCGGGAGCGGGACCGGGGAGCTGTTTTTT.

CDR3 coding DNA: TGTGCCAGCTCACCACCTAACGGGGGCGAGACCCAGTACTTC. Residues: CASSPPNGGETQYF. This chain uses TRBV18 with TRBJ2-5; D may match TRBD1 or TRBD2 (6 bases each). Germline-derived CDR1 and CDR2 are KGHSH and LQKENI. The CDR3 runs 14 residues. Trimming took 0 bases from V and 5 from J, leaving 10 bases between them. Full variable domain (remainder filled in from reference TRBV18 and TRBJ2-5): NAGVMQNPRHLVRRRGQEARLRCSPMKGHSHVYWYRQLPEEGLKFMVYLQKENIIDESGMPKERFSAEFPKEGPSILRIQQVVRGDSAAYFCASSPPNGGETQYFGPGTRLLVL.

This sequence joins TRBV20-1 and TRBJ2-7; 12 bases align to TRBD2. The CDR3 covers 15 residues. CDR1 is DFQATT, CDR2 SNEGSKA, per germline (reference sequence). Trimming took 5 bases from V and 2 from J; bases not matched to a gene: 7. The DNA of the CDR3 is TGCAGTGCTTCCCCCGGACTAGCGGGAACCTACGAGCAGTACTTC. Translating it yields CSASPGLAGTYEQYF.

The chain employs TRBV27 and TRBJ1-1, with D possibly being TRBD1 (5 bases). V lost 6 bases and J lost 5, with 13 bases in between. CDR3 size: 13 residues. In germline, CDR1 is MNHEY, CDR2 SMNVEV (reference sequence). CDR3 in DNA: TGTGCCAGCAGAGGGACGGCGGGGACTGAAGCTTTCTTT. Translating it yields CASRGTAGTEAFF.

This clonotype was found a few times. CDR3 nucleotide sequence: TGTGCCAGCAGCTTAACAGGGCCAGAGACCCAGTACTTC. Its protein product is CASSLTGPETQYF. The chain combines TRBV7-3 with TRBJ2-5, with D uncertain. The CDR3 runs 13 residues. V was pared by 0 bases and J by 4 bases, with 6 bases between. CDR1 and CDR2 from the germline V gene are SGHTA and FQGTGA.

The CDR3, as DNA: TGTGCCAGCAGATCCGGGACAGGGGACTATGGCTACACCTTC. Translating it yields CASRSGTGDYGYTF. The chain links TRBV12-3 or TRBV12-4 to TRBJ1-2; 10 bases align to TRBD1. The CDR3 consists of 14 residues. After removal of 6 bases from V and 3 bases from J, the junction contained 4 bases not matched to a gene.

This clonotype was picked up a small number of times. V usage is TRBV11-2 and J usage is TRBJ1-3; no definite D call. The CDR3 consists of 17 residues. V shed 1 base and J shed 3 bases, with 16 bases lying between them. From germline, CDR1 is SGHAT and CDR2 FQNNGV. The DNA for the CDR3 is TGTGCCAGCAGCTTAGTAAGCTTACCACTCTTTGGAAACACCATATATTTT. Residues: CASSLVSLPLFGNTIYF.

CDR3: CASSVGASGAPRGETQYF. For the CDR3, the DNA is TGTGCCAGCAGCGTAGGGGCTAGCGGGGCCCCCAGGGGAGAGACCCAGTACTTC. The V call is TRBV9, the J call TRBJ2-5; 9 bases line up with TRBD2. CDR3 size: 18 residues. Trimming cost V 0 bases and J 4 bases; bases outside gene matches: 13. CDR1 SGDLS and CDR2 YYNGEE come from the germline V gene. Full variable domain (outside the CDR3, taken from reference TRBV9 and TRBJ2-5): DSGVTQTPKHLITATGQRVTLRCSPRSGDLSVYWYQQSLDQGLQFLIQYYNGEERAKGNILERFSAQQFPDLHSELNLSSLELGDSALYFCASSVGASGAPRGETQYFGPGTRLLVL.

The genes are TRBV5-1 and TRBJ2-3; 9 bases are a match to TRBD2. The CDR3 has 15 amino acids. V gave up 4 bases and J gave up 4 bases; unmatched junction bases: 7. Germline V lookup: CDR1 SGHRS, CDR2 YFSETQ. In DNA, the CDR3 is TGCGCCAGCAGCCCCTTAGCGGGAGTGGCAGATACGCAGTATTTT. Encoded protein: CASSPLAGVADTQYF.

This clonotype was seen only once. The chain is built from TRBV24-1 and TRBJ1-1; D gene ambiguous. With 7 bases removed from V and 0 bases from J, the gap between germline ends came to 11 bases. Germline V CDR1 and CDR2: KGHDR, SFDVKD. The CDR3 consists of 14 residues. CDR3 nucleotide sequence: TGTGCCACCAGAAGTGACGGAATGAACACTGAAGCTTTCTTT. It translates to CATRSDGMNTEAFF.